Listed here are 5 T cell receptor beta chains from one sample, sequenced in a study of blood T cell repertoires in COVID-19. The repertoire was sequenced with immunoSEQ multiplex PCR; TCRdb's copy has only in-frame clones and lacks some. This sample carries 470,000 or so clones, about 85% of them seen once, and the ten largest clones take 1.5% to 2%. The sample was PBMCs or T cells enriched from blood (not recorded which). The receptors come from a woman aged 18-29 years with acute COVID-19.

The gene calls are TRBV7-2 and TRBJ2-5; 7 bases are shared with TRBD2. The CDR3 sequence is 18 residues long. CDR1 SGHTA and CDR2 FQGNSA come from the germline V gene. The V gene end was trimmed by 2 bases and the J gene end by 5 bases; junction bases not matched to a gene: 17. The CDR3 is CASSLKGYGLVVSETQYF. For the CDR3, the DNA is TGTGCCAGCAGCTTAAAGGGTTACGGACTAGTAGTTTCGGAGACCCAGTACTTC.

This sequence joins TRBV14 and TRBJ2-7; TRBD2 matches 7 bases. CDR1 is SGHDN, CDR2 FVKESK, per germline. There are 15 residues in the CDR3. Losses at the gene ends were 0 bases for V and 3 bases for J; bases not matched to a gene: 5. CDR3: CASSQDWSGNYEQYF. The CDR3 DNA is TGTGCCAGCAGCCAAGATTGGAGCGGGAACTACGAGCAGTACTTC.

The rearrangement joins TRBV19 to TRBJ1-1; TRBD1 matches 10 bases. V dropped 9 bases and J dropped 5; count of bases not matched to a gene: 3. Germline CDR1 reads LNHDA; CDR2 reads SQIVND (reference sequence). The CDR3 sequence is 12 residues long. CDR3 amino acids: CASRTGGTEAFF. The DNA of the CDR3 is TGTGCCAGCCGGACAGGGGGGACTGAAGCTTTCTTT. Looking up the rest from reference TRBV19 and TRBJ1-1 gives the full variable domain: DGGITQSPKYLFRKEGQNVTLSCEQNLNHDAMYWYRQDPGQGLRLIYYSQIVNDFQKGDIAEGYSVSREKKESFPLTVTSAQKNPTAFYLCASRTGGTEAFFGQGTRLTVV.

The rearrangement uses TRBV24-1 and TRBJ2-1; 9 nucleotides line up with TRBD2. The CDR3 consists of 17 residues. Trimming cost V 3 bases and J 9 bases; bases outside gene matches: 14. CDR1 is KGHDR, CDR2 SFDVKD, per germline. The CDR3 region is CATSDSFLAGDRGEQFF. The CDR3 nucleotides are TGTGCCACCAGTGATAGTTTCTTAGCGGGAGATAGGGGTGAGCAGTTCTTC.

The chain recombines TRBV6-5 with TRBJ2-3, with 7 bases fitting TRBD1. This CDR3 has 15 residues. From germline, CDR1 is MNHEY and CDR2 SVGAGI. After removal of 4 bases from V and 1 base from J, the junction contained 5 bases not matched to a gene. DNA for the CDR3: TGTGCCAGCAGTTTACAGGGGCGTGGCACAGATACGCAGTATTTT. Its protein is CASSLQGRGTDTQYF.